The 22 T cell receptor beta chains listed next were all sequenced from one sample in a study of cytomegalovirus exposure and HLA in healthy donors. The repertoire was sequenced with immunoSEQ multiplex PCR; TCRdb's copy has only in-frame clones and lacks some. The sample carries approximately 260,000 clones, just over 85% recorded once. Sequenced sample: PBMCs. All receptors derive from a woman aged 18 to 35 in good health and CMV-seronegative.

Only a few counts were recorded for this clone. The J gene is TRBJ2-7, the V gene TRBV30; D call uncertain. CDR1 is GTSNPN, CDR2 SVGIG, per germline (reference sequence). The CDR3 length is 10 residues. Between the trimmed V and J ends, which lost 1 base and 13 bases, there was a span of 11 bases. The CDR3 region is CAWSGDTPYF. CDR3 coding DNA: TGTGCCTGGAGTGGAGATACTCCCTACTTC. Variable domain in full (rest from reference TRBV30 and TRBJ2-7): SQTIHQWPATLVQPVGSPLSLECTVEGTSNPNLYWYRQAAGRGLQLLFYSVGIGQISSEVPQNLSASRPQDRQFILSSKKLLLSDSGFYLCAWSGDTPYFGPGTRLTVT.

V gene TRBV7-2 combines with J gene TRBJ1-2; no clear D. Germline V gene data show CDR1 as SGHTA and CDR2 as FQGNSA. The ends were cut back, 0 bases at V and 7 bases at J, with 12 bases in the middle. CDR3 length equals 14 residues. In DNA, the CDR3 is TGTGCCAGCAGCTTAGCCCGGGGAACGGGTGGCTACACCTTC. This translates into CASSLARGTGGYTF.

The chain is built from TRBV6-5 and TRBJ2-7; 8 nucleotides agree with TRBD1. Germline CDR1 MNHEY, CDR2 SVGAGI. V lost 6 bases and J lost 9; bases outside the gene matches: 13. The CDR3 totals 14 residues. For the CDR3, the DNA is TGTGCCAGCAGCTCCATGGACAGGGAGGAGAGGCAGTACTTC. Translated, it gives CASSSMDREERQYF.

V and J are TRBV6-5 and TRBJ1-2; 7 nucleotides align to TRBD1. This CDR3 is built from 12 residues. Germline loops: CDR1 MNHEY, CDR2 SVGAGI. V was pared by 7 bases and J by 4 bases, with 3 bases of the junction left unmatched. The CDR3 is CASTRGSYGYTF. In DNA form, the CDR3 reads TGTGCCAGCACCAGGGGGTCCTATGGCTACACCTTC.

This clone was counted once. This rearrangement joins TRBV7-9 to TRBJ1-2; tentative D call: TRBD1 (5 bases). CDR3 length: 16 amino acids. Germline V gene lookup returns CDR1 SEHNR and CDR2 FQNEAQ (reference sequence). Trimming took off 5 bases at V and 0 bases at J, with 16 bases between the two ends. CDR3 sequence: CASSSAGVSPNYGYTF. The CDR3 DNA reads as TGTGCCAGCAGCAGCGCGGGGGTCTCCCCTAACTATGGCTACACCTTC.

The chain carries TRBV6-5 and TRBJ1-2; the D gene is possibly TRBD1 (6 bases). This CDR3 contains 13 residues. V lost 5 bases to trimming and J lost 13 bases, with 20 bases between them. CDR1 is MNHEY and CDR2 is SVGAGI in the germline V gene. In nucleotides, the CDR3 is TGTGCCAGCAGTACCTCCAACGACAGGCAGGGCACCTTC. This encodes CASSTSNDRQGTF.

The rearrangement uses TRBV5-1 and TRBJ2-7; 8 nucleotides agree with TRBD1. This CDR3 has 16 residues. V was pared by 4 bases and J by 3 bases, with 12 bases of the junction left unmatched. Germline loops: CDR1 SGHRS, CDR2 YFSETQ. The CDR3 protein is CASSPVGAGGLYEQYF. In DNA, the CDR3 is TGCGCCAGCAGCCCCGTCGGGGCAGGGGGCCTCTACGAGCAGTACTTC.

The rearrangement uses TRBV7-9 and TRBJ2-7; 7 bases are shared with TRBD2. V was pared by 3 bases and J by 6 bases, with 2 bases of the junction left unmatched. The CDR3 length is 12 residues. Germline V lookup: CDR1 SEHNR, CDR2 FQNEAQ (reference sequence). CDR3 bases: TGTGCCAGCAGCTTGGCGGGGGTCGAGCAGTACTTC. Its protein product is CASSLAGVEQYF. The variable domain in full, with the rest retrieved from reference TRBV7-9 and TRBJ2-7, is DTGVSQNPRHKITKRGQNVTFRCDPISEHNRLYWYRQTLGQGPEFLTYFQNEAQLEKSRLLSDRFSAERPKGSFSTLEIQRTEQGDSAMYLCASSLAGVEQYFGPGTRLTVT.

The chain carries TRBV30 and TRBJ2-6, with TRBD1 matching over 7 bases. Germline V gene lookup returns CDR1 GTSNPN and CDR2 SVGIG (reference sequence). The V and J ends lost 0 bases and 3 bases, in that order; junction bases with no gene match: 8. This CDR3 comprises 17 residues. The CDR3 DNA sequence: TGTGCCTGGAGTGTAACAGGGGAGAAAAGTGGGGCCAACGTCCTGACTTTC. Encoded protein: CAWSVTGEKSGANVLTF.

The gene calls are TRBV14 and TRBJ2-3; D unresolved. Germline V CDR1 and CDR2: SGHDN, FVKESK. The germline V and J ends were trimmed by 2 bases and 4 bases, with 13 bases remaining between them. There are 15 residues in the CDR3. This chain's CDR3 is CASSQRLIRADTQYF. Here the CDR3 DNA reads TGTGCCAGCAGCCAAAGGCTCATCCGGGCAGATACGCAGTATTTT.

The chain recombines TRBV27 with TRBJ2-2; 7 nucleotides align to TRBD1. The CDR3 consists of 16 residues. CDR1 and CDR2 from the germline V gene are MNHEY and SMNVEV (reference sequence). V shed 6 bases, J shed 4 bases, and the junction held 11 bases outside the gene matches. The CDR3 region has the DNA TGTGCCAGCAGCTTAGCCCTAGACAGGGTCACCGGGGAGCTGTTTTTT. Amino acid sequence: CASSLALDRVTGELFF.

The chain recombines TRBV7-9 with TRBJ1-5, with no clear D. Germline V gene data show CDR1 as SEHNR and CDR2 as FQNEAQ (reference sequence). The CDR3 length is 12 residues. V was shortened by 5 bases and J by 1 base, with 3 bases between the two germline ends. CDR3 sequence reads: CASSLSNQPQHF. Here the CDR3 DNA reads TGTGCCAGCAGCCTCAGCAATCAGCCCCAGCATTTT.

The chain combines TRBV6-5 with TRBJ1-2; 9 bases fit TRBD1. CDR3 size: 15 residues. CDR1 and CDR2 (germline): MNHEY, SVGAGI. V lost 0 bases and J lost 5; bases outside the gene matches: 4. The CDR3 DNA sequence: TGTGCCAGCAGTTACTCAGACAGGGGGTTATATGGCTACACCTTC. It yields the protein CASSYSDRGLYGYTF.

This clone has more than one count but fewer than ten. J is TRBJ1-1 and V is TRBV5-1; TRBD1 matches 8 bases. Germline V gene lookup returns CDR1 SGHRS and CDR2 YFSETQ. The CDR3 has 16 amino acids. V trimming: 3 bases; J trimming: 0 bases; junction bases outside the gene matches: 7. CDR3 DNA: TGCGCCAGCAGCTCCCGGGACAGGACTATGAACACTGAAGCTTTCTTT. It codes for CASSSRDRTMNTEAFF.

J is TRBJ1-2 and V is TRBV27; the D is unclear. This CDR3 comprises 14 residues. V lost 6 bases and J 4 bases, leaving 15 bases between the germline ends. CDR1 is MNHEY and CDR2 is SMNVEV in the germline V gene (reference sequence). The CDR3 loop is CASSLRAGGYGYTF. CDR3 coding DNA: TGTGCCAGCAGCCTCCGAGCCGGAGGCTATGGCTACACCTTC.

The chain recombines TRBV10-1 with TRBJ2-3, with D possibly TRBD2 on 5 matching bases. This CDR3 has 15 residues. The germline V and J ends were trimmed by 4 bases and 2 bases, with 13 bases remaining between them. In germline, CDR1 is WNHNN, CDR2 SYGVQD (reference sequence). CDR3 in amino acids: CASSGYREDTDTQYF. DNA for the CDR3: TGCGCCAGCAGTGGTTACCGGGAAGACACAGATACGCAGTATTTT.

The gene calls are TRBV9 and TRBJ1-5; 10 bases are shared with TRBD1. Germline lookup yields CDR1 SGDLS and CDR2 YYNGEE. The length of the CDR3 is 15 residues. Trimming took 0 bases from V and 9 from J; bases not matched to a gene: 6. The CDR3 protein is CASSVGGDRGLPQHF. The CDR3 bases are TGTGCCAGCAGCGTAGGGGGGGACAGGGGTCTGCCCCAGCATTTT.

The chain combines TRBV27 with TRBJ2-3; 9 positions match TRBD1. The J segment lost 3 bases and the V segment lost 3 bases, leaving 4 bases of the junction unmatched. The CDR3 totals 15 residues. Germline CDR1 reads MNHEY; CDR2 reads SMNVEV (reference sequence). This CDR3 reads CASSLYRGRTDTQYF. The DNA of the CDR3 is TGTGCCAGCAGTTTGTACAGGGGGCGGACAGATACGCAGTATTTT.

J is TRBJ2-7 and V is TRBV19; 9 bases are shared with TRBD1. V was pared by 5 bases and J by 5 bases, with 10 bases of the junction left unmatched. The CDR3 is 15 residues long. Germline V gene data show CDR1 as LNHDA and CDR2 as SQIVND (reference sequence). As DNA, the CDR3 is TGTGCCAGTAGTGCCTCCCGGGACAGGGTCCACGAGCAGTACTTC. Translation: CASSASRDRVHEQYF.

The chain is built from TRBV5-1 and TRBJ1-1; possible D gene TRBD1, 5 bases. The V gene lost 4 bases and the J gene lost 1 base, with 17 bases spanning the gap. Germline V gene lookup returns CDR1 SGHRS and CDR2 YFSETQ. The CDR3 is 16 amino acids. The chain's CDR3 is CASSTQGGGANTEAFF. CDR3 DNA: TGCGCCAGCAGCACCCAGGGAGGTGGGGCGAACACTGAAGCTTTCTTT.

This chain links TRBV29-1 with TRBJ1-2; TRBD1 is a possible D gene (5 bases). This CDR3 is built from 13 residues. The ends were cut back, 4 bases at V and 4 bases at J, with 13 bases in the middle. Per the germline V gene, CDR1 is SQVTM and CDR2 is ANQGSEA. CDR3 residues: CSVVGGLGYGYTF. The CDR3 DNA reads TGCAGCGTTGTCGGGGGGTTAGGCTATGGCTACACCTTC.

The chain combines TRBV2 with TRBJ1-1; the D gene is possibly TRBD1 (6 bases). The CDR3 length is 13 residues. Trimming pared 5 bases from V and 1 base from J, leaving 8 bases between. Per germline, CDR1 SNHLY and CDR2 FYNNEI. DNA for the CDR3: TGTGCCAGCAGTAGGGGGTGGAACACTGAAGCTTTCTTT. As protein: CASSRGWNTEAFF.